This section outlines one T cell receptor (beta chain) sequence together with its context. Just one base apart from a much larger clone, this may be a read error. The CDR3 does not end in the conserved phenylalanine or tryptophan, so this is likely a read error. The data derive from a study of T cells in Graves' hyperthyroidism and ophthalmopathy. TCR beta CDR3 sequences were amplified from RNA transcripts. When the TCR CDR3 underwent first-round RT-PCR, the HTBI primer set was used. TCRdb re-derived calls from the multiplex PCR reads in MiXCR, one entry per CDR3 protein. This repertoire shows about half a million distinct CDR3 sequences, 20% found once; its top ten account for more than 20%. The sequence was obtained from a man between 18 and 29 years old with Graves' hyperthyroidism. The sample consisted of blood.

CDR3: CASSLALLRPNTEAFL. In nucleotides, the CDR3 is TGCGCCAGCAGCTTGGCCCTTCTAAGGCCCAACACTGAAGCTTTCCTT. The genes are TRBV5-1 and TRBJ1-1; no clear D gene. V gave up 0 bases and J gave up 2 bases, with 14 bases separating them. The germline V gene encodes CDR1 SGHRS and CDR2 YFSETQ. The CDR3 runs 16 residues.